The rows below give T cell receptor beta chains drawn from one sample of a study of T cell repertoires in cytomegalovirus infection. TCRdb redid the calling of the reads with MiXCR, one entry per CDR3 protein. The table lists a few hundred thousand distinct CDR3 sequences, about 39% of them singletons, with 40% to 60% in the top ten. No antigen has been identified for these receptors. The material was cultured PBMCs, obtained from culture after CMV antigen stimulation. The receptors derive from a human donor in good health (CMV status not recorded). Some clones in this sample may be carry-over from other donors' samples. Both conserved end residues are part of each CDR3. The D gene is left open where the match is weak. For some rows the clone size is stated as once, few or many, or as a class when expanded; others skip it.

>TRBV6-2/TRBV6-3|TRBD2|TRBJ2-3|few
CASSYSLAEGNTDTQYF
TGTGCCAGCAGTTACTCTCTAGCGGAGGGGAACACAGATACGCAGTATTTT
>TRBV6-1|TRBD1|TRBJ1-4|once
CASSEPGQVEKLFF
TGTGCCAGCAGTGAGCCAGGACAGGTTGAAAAACTGTTTTTT
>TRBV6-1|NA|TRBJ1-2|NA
CASLRAALYPDGYTF
TGTGCCAGCCTCCGCGCGGCCCTATACCCAGATGGCTACACCTTC
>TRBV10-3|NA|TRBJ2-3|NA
CAISAPDRNTDTQYF
TGTGCCATCAGTGCCCCGGACAGAAACACAGATACGCAGTATTTT
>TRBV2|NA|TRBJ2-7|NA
CASSEWGIDYEQYF
TGTGCCAGCAGTGAATGGGGAATCGACTACGAGCAGTACTTC
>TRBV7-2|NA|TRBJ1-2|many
CASSLMTVDGYTF
TGTGCCAGCAGCTTAATGACAGTTGACGGCTACACCTTC
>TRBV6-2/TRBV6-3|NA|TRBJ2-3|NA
CASTFSTGWTDTQYF
TGTGCCAGCACCTTTTCAACAGGGTGGACAGATACGCAGTATTTT
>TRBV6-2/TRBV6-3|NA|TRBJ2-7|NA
CASSYTVSSTNEQYF
TGTGCCAGCAGTTACACCGTGTCGAGCACCAACGAGCAGTACTTC
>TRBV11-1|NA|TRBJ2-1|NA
CASSPDGHEQFF
TGTGCCAGCAGCCCCGATGGACATGAGCAGTTCTTC
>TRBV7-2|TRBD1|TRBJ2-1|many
CASSLLGTAYNEQFF
TGTGCCAGCAGCTTATTGGGGACAGCTTACAATGAGCAGTTCTTC